Shown below are 14 T cell receptor beta chains from a single sample sequenced in a study of long-term antiretroviral therapy in people with HIV. Version v3.0 of the immunoSEQ assay was performed at survey level. Using immunoSEQ multiplex PCR, the repertoire was profiled, and TCRdb retains in-frame clones only, with some absent. The data show some 17,000 clones, 79% seen once. The sequencing here drew on unsorted PBMCs, taken at the start of antiretroviral therapy. Receptors were obtained from a man in his thirties or forties with HIV.

V and J are TRBV19 and TRBJ1-2; TRBD1 matches 7 bases. The junction had 4 bases not matched to a gene; V was cut back by 5 bases and J by 4 bases. The germline V gene encodes CDR1 LNHDA and CDR2 SQIVND (reference sequence). This CDR3 has 13 amino acids. The CDR3 spells CASSPTGSYGYTF. The CDR3 region has the DNA TGTGCCAGTAGTCCGACAGGGAGCTATGGCTACACCTTC.

The gene calls are TRBV6-1 and TRBJ2-7, with D unresolved. CDR1 MNHNS and CDR2 SASEGT come from the germline V gene. The CDR3 sequence is 12 residues long. Deletions cut 5 bases from V and 5 bases from J, with 10 bases between. In nucleotides, the CDR3 is TGTGCCAGCAGTTCAGTTCGGAACGAGCAGTACTTC. As protein: CASSSVRNEQYF.

V gene TRBV4-3 combines with J gene TRBJ2-6, with 10 bases that match TRBD1. The germline V gene encodes CDR1 LGHNA and CDR2 YSLEER. The CDR3 is made up of 15 amino acids. The V gene end was trimmed by 1 base and the J gene end by 9 bases; junction bases not matched to a gene: 3. The CDR3 nucleotides are TGCGCCAGCAGCCAAGGGGACAGGGGTGGCAACGTCCTGACTTTC. Translating it yields CASSQGDRGGNVLTF.

As DNA, the CDR3 is TGTGCCAGCAGTTTTATGGCAGGTGGAAACACCATATATTTT. Protein: CASSFMAGGNTIYF. The chain employs TRBV27 and TRBJ1-3, with D unclear. CDR3 length equals 14 residues. Per germline, CDR1 MNHEY and CDR2 SMNVEV (reference sequence). The V and J ends lost 3 bases and 3 bases respectively, with 9 bases between them.

The chain joins TRBV4-3 to TRBJ1-1; D is possibly TRBD1 (5 bases). V lost 3 bases and J lost 0, with 11 bases in between. This CDR3 spans 15 amino acids. The germline V gene encodes CDR1 LGHNA and CDR2 YSLEER. Written as DNA, the CDR3 is TGCGCCAGCAGCCACGAACGGGGGGTGAACACTGAAGCTTTCTTT. Translated: CASSHERGVNTEAFF.

By share, this clone ranks as medium-sized. This chain uses TRBV5-4 with TRBJ2-7; D unresolved. CDR3 length: 14 amino acids. Per germline, CDR1 SGHNT and CDR2 YYREEE (reference sequence). The V and J ends lost 1 base and 1 base respectively, with 9 bases between them. CDR3 coding DNA: TGTGCCAGCAGCTTGATAACGTCGTCCTACGAGCAGTACTTC. This sequence encodes CASSLITSSYEQYF.

The gene calls are TRBV11-2 and TRBJ2-3; D gene unclear. In germline, CDR1 is SGHAT, CDR2 FQNNGV. This CDR3 has 12 amino acids. V gave up 5 bases and J gave up 6 bases, with 9 bases separating them. CDR3 nucleotide sequence: TGTGCCAGCAGCCTCAAGGCGGATACGCAGTATTTT. It yields the protein CASSLKADTQYF.

The V gene is TRBV10-3, the J gene TRBJ2-1; 13 bases agree with TRBD2. Trimming removed 6 bases from V and 2 bases from J; junction bases left unmatched: 10. Germline V gives CDR1 ENHRY, CDR2 SYGVKD. The CDR3 runs to 18 residues. For the CDR3, the DNA is TGTGCCATCAGCCCGGGACTAGCGGGAAAAGGAGCCTACAATGAGCAGTTCTTC. This translates into CAISPGLAGKGAYNEQFF.

V gene TRBV29-1 combines with J gene TRBJ2-7; perhaps TRBD1 as D (7 bases). CDR3 length equals 15 residues. The germline V gene encodes CDR1 SQVTM and CDR2 ANQGSEA. V was cut by 3 bases and J by 3 bases, with 18 bases left in between. CDR3 DNA sequence: TGCAGCGTTGAGGAGGGGGCAGGGAAAAACTACGAGCAGTACTTC. Translated: CSVEEGAGKNYEQYF.

The CDR3 is CATSRGGVVANYGYTF. CDR3 in DNA: TGTGCCACCAGCAGAGGGGGGGTTGTTGCGAACTATGGCTACACCTTC. The genes are TRBV15 and TRBJ1-2; a weak D match, TRBD1 (5 bases). V was pared by 1 base and J by 2 bases, with 14 bases between. The germline gives CDR1 LNHNV, CDR2 YYDKDF (reference sequence). The CDR3 is made up of 16 amino acids.

J is TRBJ1-5 and V is TRBV30, with 8 bases aligning to TRBD1. The V gene's germline CDR1 is GTSNPN and CDR2 SVGIG (reference sequence). Trimming removed 5 bases from V and 3 bases from J; junction bases left unmatched: 6. This CDR3 spans 14 amino acids. This CDR3 reads CAWGRTGTNQPQHF. The CDR3 bases are TGTGCCTGGGGACGGACAGGGACCAATCAGCCCCAGCATTTT.

This clone was detected only once. This chain uses TRBV28 with TRBJ2-7, with 9 positions matching TRBD2. CDR1 is MDHEN, CDR2 SYDVKM, per germline. The CDR3 length is 16 residues. V lost 5 bases and J lost 2; bases outside the gene matches: 10. CDR3 amino acids: CASSNKLAGEAYEQYF. The CDR3 DNA follows: TGTGCCAGCAGTAACAAATTAGCGGGAGAGGCCTACGAGCAGTACTTC.

In its sample, this clone was seen once. The chain uses TRBV10-3 and TRBJ2-3, with 9 bases matching TRBD1. The ends lost 6 bases at V and 6 bases at J; junction bases unmatched: 7. The CDR3 sequence is 14 residues long. Germline V gives CDR1 ENHRY, CDR2 SYGVKD. The CDR3 loop is CAIRNRTGVDTQYF. CDR3 DNA sequence: TGTGCCATCAGGAACAGGACAGGGGTGGATACGCAGTATTTT.

This chain joins TRBV10-1 and TRBJ2-1; D not certain. The CDR3 has 11 amino acids. Germline V gene data show CDR1 as WNHNN and CDR2 as SYGVQD (reference sequence). The V gene lost 6 bases and the J gene lost 3 bases, with 3 bases spanning the gap. The CDR3 here is CASSRYNEQFF. In DNA, the CDR3 is TGCGCCAGCAGCCGCTACAATGAGCAGTTCTTC.